These 19 T cell receptor beta chains originate from one sample sequenced in a study of T-cell reconstitution after alpha-beta-depleted transplantation in children (dated by TCRdb to the mid-2010s). The treatment or condition label of this sample denotes: allogeneic hematopoietic cell transplantation with graft depleted of TCRalphabeta T cells and CD19 B cells. Libraries came from PCR. The data were produced on an Illumina HiSeq 2500. TCR libraries were prepared with molecular barcoding, using unique molecular identifiers to normalize TCRbeta repertoire quantification. Through fastp at Q25 and MiXCR, TCRdb rebuilt clones from the public reads, retaining in-frame beta chains. Identical CDR3 protein sequences are pooled into one entry, listed with their most common genes and DNA. Here the sample has hundreds of thousands of distinct CDR3 sequences; around 16% occur a single time. The ten most abundant clones make up under 30% of the sample.

The sequencing here drew on PBMCs, mostly from graft donor cells, taken 360 days after TCRalphabeta/CD19-depleted stem cell transplant. These receptors all stem from a boy less than two years old who had a stem cell transplant for Wiskott-Aldrich syndrome, so the T cells may come from the graft donor.

The gene calls are TRBV12-3 or TRBV12-4 and TRBJ2-2, with D perhaps matching TRBD2 (5 bases). V dropped 2 bases and J dropped 5 bases, with 15 bases sitting between them. The CDR3 is 16 residues long. CDR3 in amino acids: CASSLRSGRGTGELFF. DNA for the CDR3: TGTGCCAGCAGTTTAAGGAGCGGCCGTGGGACCGGGGAGCTGTTTTTT.

The V gene is TRBV6-5, the J gene TRBJ2-1; TRBD1 or TRBD2 may be the D gene (5 bases each). In germline, CDR1 is MNHEY, CDR2 SVGAGI. The CDR3 spans 16 residues. Trimming pared 0 bases from V and 8 bases from J, leaving 17 bases between. CDR3 DNA sequence: TGTGCCAGCAGTTACTCGAGGGGAGCTGGAAAAGATGAGCAGTTCTTC. Amino acid sequence: CASSYSRGAGKDEQFF.

This clonotype was recorded at least ten times. In DNA form, the CDR3 reads TGCGCCAGCAGCTTGGCACAGTTAAGGGATACGCAGTATTTT. Amino acid sequence: CASSLAQLRDTQYF. The chain carries TRBV5-1 and TRBJ2-3; D is uncertain. V lost 0 bases, J lost 6 bases, and 11 bases lay in between. The CDR3 extends over 14 amino acids. Germline V lookup: CDR1 SGHRS, CDR2 YFSETQ.

The CDR3 loop reads CASSQTLLAVMYNEQFF. The CDR3 DNA reads TGTGCCAGCAGCCAAACCCTACTAGCGGTAATGTACAATGAGCAGTTCTTC. The V and J genes are TRBV3-1 and TRBJ2-1; 8 nucleotides align to TRBD2. The CDR3 is 17 amino acids. Germline CDR1 and CDR2: LGHDT and YNNKEL (reference sequence). Unmatched junction bases numbered 10, after V lost 2 bases and J lost 4 bases.

This clonotype turned up a few times. The V gene is TRBV12-3 or TRBV12-4, the J gene TRBJ2-6; D may be TRBD1 (5 bases). The V end lost 2 bases, the J end lost 4 bases, and 9 bases lay between the germline ends. The CDR3 runs to 15 residues. The CDR3 DNA reads as TGTGCCAGCAGTTTATGGGCAGGGGGGGCCAACGTCCTGACTTTC. Encoded protein: CASSLWAGGANVLTF.

The sample holds a few counts of this clonotype. The gene calls are TRBV7-6 and TRBJ2-3; 7 bases line up with TRBD2. Looked up from germline, CDR1 is SGHVS and CDR2 is FNYEAQ. After removal of 2 bases from V and 9 bases from J, the junction contained 2 bases not matched to a gene. CDR3 size: 12 residues. The CDR3 DNA reads TGTGCCAGCAGCTTATGGGAGGGAACGCAGTATTTT. Protein: CASSLWEGTQYF.

V usage is TRBV12-3 or TRBV12-4 and J usage is TRBJ2-5, with D unresolved. This CDR3 has 11 residues. V lost 1 base, J lost 6 bases, and 3 bases lay in between. In DNA form, the CDR3 reads TGTGCCAGCAGTTTAGTGCAGACCCAGTACTTC. Translating it yields CASSLVQTQYF.

This chain connects TRBV5-1 to TRBJ2-1; D might be TRBD2 (6 bases). CDR1 is SGHRS, CDR2 YFSETQ, per germline. The CDR3 loop spans 11 amino acids. V was trimmed by 7 bases and J by 7 bases, leaving 9 bases between them. The CDR3 DNA reads TGCGCCAGCGGGACTCCTAATGAGCAGTTCTTC. Translation gives CASGTPNEQFF. Full variable domain (missing parts from reference TRBV5-1 and TRBJ2-1): KAGVTQTPRYLIKTRGQQVTLSCSPISGHRSVSWYQQTPGQGLQFLFEYFSETQRNKGNFPGRFSGRQFSNSRSEMNVSTLELGDSALYLCASGTPNEQFFGPGTRLTVL.

The rearrangement uses TRBV12-3 or TRBV12-4 and TRBJ2-5; perhaps TRBD2 as D (5 bases). This CDR3 contains 14 residues. Trimming took 7 bases from V and 1 from J, leaving 13 bases between them. The CDR3 DNA reads as TGTGCCAGCACCTCTCGGGATTCCCAAGAGACCCAGTACTTC. Its translation: CASTSRDSQETQYF.

This clonotype appeared many times. The chain has TRBV24-1 and TRBJ2-1; D uncertain. The CDR3 spans 16 residues. Trimming took off 7 bases at V and 1 base at J, with 16 bases between the two ends. CDR1 and CDR2 (germline): KGHDR, SFDVKD. The CDR3 nucleotides read TGTGCCACCAGGGATCCTGAGCACTTTTCCTACAATGAGCAGTTCTTC. Protein: CATRDPEHFSYNEQFF.

The chain recombines TRBV11-2 with TRBJ2-5; 9 positions match TRBD1. This CDR3 is 16 amino acids long. The trim removed 2 bases at V and 7 bases at J, leaving 11 bases unmatched. Germline assignment: CDR1 SGHAT and CDR2 FQNNGV. The CDR3 DNA follows: TGTGCCAGCAGCTTATATGGGACAGGGTTAAGGGGGACCCAGTACTTC. It codes for CASSLYGTGLRGTQYF.

The genes are TRBV7-2 and TRBJ2-3, with 8 bases matching TRBD2. This CDR3 spans 16 amino acids. The V segment lost 5 bases and the J segment 0 bases; nucleotides outside the gene matches: 7. Germline CDR1 is SGHTA and CDR2 is FQGNSA. This CDR3 is CASSPPGLVSTDTQYF. DNA for the CDR3: TGTGCCAGCAGCCCTCCGGGACTAGTCAGCACAGATACGCAGTATTTT.

Many counts were recorded for this clonotype. The gene calls are TRBV20-1 and TRBJ2-4; possibly TRBD1 or TRBD2 for D (5 bases each). Germline values: CDR1 DFQATT, CDR2 SNEGSKA (reference sequence). V was cut by 0 bases and J by 0 bases, with 12 bases left in between. The CDR3 length is 16 residues. DNA for the CDR3: TGCAGTGCTAGAGATCGCACAGGAGGAGCCAAAAACATTCAGTACTTC. It encodes CSARDRTGGAKNIQYF.

A few counts support this clonotype. The chain employs TRBV10-3 and TRBJ2-7; D is possibly TRBD1 (5 bases). V was shortened by 0 bases and J by 2 bases, with 8 bases between the two germline ends. The CDR3 loop spans 14 amino acids. Germline-derived CDR1 and CDR2 are ENHRY and SYGVKD. CDR3 nucleotides: TGTGCCATCAGTGAGTCCGCAGGGCCCTACGAGCAGTACTTC. This sequence encodes CAISESAGPYEQYF.

This chain uses TRBV7-7 with TRBJ2-5; tentative D call: TRBD1 (6 bases). The germline gives CDR1 SSHAT, CDR2 FNYEAQ (reference sequence). The ends were cut back, 1 base at V and 4 bases at J, with 13 bases in the middle. The CDR3 extends over 15 amino acids. The CDR3, as DNA: TGTGCCAGCAGCTTAGACCAGGGGAAAGGAGAGACCCAGTACTTC. Encoded protein: CASSLDQGKGETQYF.

V usage is TRBV29-1 and J usage is TRBJ2-1; 9 bases match TRBD1. Germline-derived CDR1 and CDR2 are SQVTM and ANQGSEA. The CDR3 spans 14 residues. The V segment lost 6 bases and the J segment 2 bases; nucleotides outside the gene matches: 5. CDR3 loop: CSVLGQGAYNEQFF. CDR3 nucleotides: TGCAGCGTCCTGGGACAGGGAGCCTACAATGAGCAGTTCTTC.

This clonotype was counted once. The chain combines TRBV7-2 with TRBJ2-3; D may correspond to TRBD1 or TRBD2 (5 bases each). The CDR3 is 13 amino acids. V gave up 5 bases and J gave up 6 bases, with 12 bases separating them. Looked up from germline, CDR1 is SGHTA and CDR2 is FQGNSA. The CDR3 nucleotides are TGTGCCAGCAGCACGGGACCTCTTGATACGCAGTATTTT. This gives the protein CASSTGPLDTQYF.

This clonotype was found a few times. CDR3 DNA: TGTGCCAGCAGCCAAGCGAACGGAAACACCATATATTTT. It translates to CASSQANGNTIYF. This sequence joins TRBV3-1 and TRBJ1-3; no definite D call. Germline V gene sequence: CDR1 LGHDT, CDR2 YNNKEL (reference sequence). The CDR3 has 13 residues. Trimming cost V 1 base and J 4 bases, with 5 bases left between them. The full variable domain, with the rest looked up from reference TRBV3-1 and TRBJ1-3, is DTAVSQTPKYLVTQMGNDKSIKCEQNLGHDTMYWYKQDSKKFLKIMFSYNNKELIINETVPNRFSPKSPDKAHLNLHINSLELGDSAVYFCASSQANGNTIYFGEGSWLTVV.

The chain's CDR3 is CSVGRAGGHEQFF. In DNA, the CDR3 is TGCAGCGTTGGGCGAGCGGGAGGTCATGAGCAGTTCTTC. The V and J genes are TRBV29-1 and TRBJ2-1; the match to TRBD2 covers 9 bases. V lost 4 bases to trimming and J lost 8 bases; unmatched junction nucleotides: 6. The CDR3 loop spans 13 amino acids. Germline V gene lookup returns CDR1 SQVTM and CDR2 ANQGSEA.